These T cell receptor beta chains were read from a single sample in a study of cytomegalovirus exposure and HLA in healthy donors. Sequencing was performed with immunoSEQ multiplex PCR; in TCRdb, only in-frame clones are kept and a portion is missing. The sample has approximately 210,000 clones, more than 70% seen once. Input material: PBMCs. The receptors here all came from a woman aged 18-29 years in good health and CMV-seronegative. Both conserved end residues are part of each CDR3.

CDR3 | J | V
CASSLTRVLNEQFF | TRBJ2-1 | TRBV4-1
CASAALLKASGELFF | TRBJ2-2 | TRBV2
CASSFAGGTDTQYF | TRBJ2-3 | TRBV6-5
CASSLVLAGGYNEQFF | TRBJ2-1 | TRBV11-3
CASSPKPPGYEQYF | TRBJ2-7 | TRBV6-1
CASSGTVTSNEQFF | TRBJ2-1 | TRBV18
CASSAGAGENQPQHF | TRBJ1-5 | TRBV5-1
CASSVVPGNTEAFF | TRBJ1-1 | TRBV9
CASSRQGAIDGYTF | TRBJ1-2 | TRBV7-9
CASSSTGLQNIQYF | TRBJ2-4 | TRBV19
CASSIGQGAYEKLFF | TRBJ1-4 | TRBV19
CASSVDRQSYEQYF | TRBJ2-7 | TRBV5-1
CASRASDSGEQFF | TRBJ2-1 | TRBV2
CASSLTDATNEKLFF | TRBJ1-4 | TRBV11-2
CASSQEENRGPETQYF | TRBJ2-5 | TRBV14
CASSATTAGSGQPQHF | TRBJ1-5 | TRBV2
CASSIVVGRGYEQYF | TRBJ2-7 | TRBV19
CASSPGGFATLNYGYTF | TRBJ1-2 | TRBV5-6
CASSVQGAPQETQYF | TRBJ2-5 | TRBV9
CASSPLHEQYF | TRBJ2-7 | TRBV7-2
CASSTSLQGGGYTF | TRBJ1-2 | TRBV19
CASSMRTGANEKLFF | TRBJ1-4 | TRBV19
CASSAYPDRKTEAFF | TRBJ1-1 | TRBV2
CAIKGSFGSEAFF | TRBJ1-1 | TRBV10-3
CASSLGGDATGELFF | TRBJ2-2 | TRBV10-2
CASSTGLAGGTDTQYF | TRBJ2-3 | TRBV5-1
CASSFAQSAEQYF | TRBJ2-7 | TRBV27